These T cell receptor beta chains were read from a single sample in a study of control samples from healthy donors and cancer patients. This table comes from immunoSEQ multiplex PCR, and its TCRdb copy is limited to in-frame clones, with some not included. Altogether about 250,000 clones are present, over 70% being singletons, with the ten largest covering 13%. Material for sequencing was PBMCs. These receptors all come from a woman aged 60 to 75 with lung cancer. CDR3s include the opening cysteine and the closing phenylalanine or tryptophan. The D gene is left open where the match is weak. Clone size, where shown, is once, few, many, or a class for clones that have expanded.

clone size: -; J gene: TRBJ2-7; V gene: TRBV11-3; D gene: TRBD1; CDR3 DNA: TGTGCCAGCAGCTTAGAGTTGAGGGGACAGGGGCCTTTC; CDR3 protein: CASSLELRGQGPF
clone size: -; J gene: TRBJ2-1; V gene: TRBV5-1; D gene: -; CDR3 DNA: TGCGCCAGCAATCTAGGGACGAACAATGAGCAGTTCTTC; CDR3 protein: CASNLGTNNEQFF
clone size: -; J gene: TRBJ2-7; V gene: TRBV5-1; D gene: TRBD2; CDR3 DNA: TGCGCCAGCAGCTTGGGAGGCGGGAGGGGGGCCTCCTACGAGCAGTACTTC; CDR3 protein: CASSLGGGRGASYEQYF
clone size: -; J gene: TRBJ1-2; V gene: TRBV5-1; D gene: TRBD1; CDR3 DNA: TGCGCCAGCAGCTTGGGGACAGGGGGCAACTATGGCTACACCTTC; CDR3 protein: CASSLGTGGNYGYTF
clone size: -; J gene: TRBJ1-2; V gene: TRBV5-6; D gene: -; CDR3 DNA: TGTGCCAGCAGCCCAGGAACTACCTATGGCTACACCTTC; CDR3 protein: CASSPGTTYGYTF
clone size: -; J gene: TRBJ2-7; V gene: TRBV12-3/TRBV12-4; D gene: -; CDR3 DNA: TGTGCCAGCAGCCTCCCGGGAGTCTACGAGCAGTACTTC; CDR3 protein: CASSLPGVYEQYF
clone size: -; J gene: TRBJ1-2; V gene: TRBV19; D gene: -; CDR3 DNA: TGTGCCAGTAGCGAAAACAGGGAACTCTTCTTTGGCTACACCTTC; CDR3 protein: CASSENRELFFGYTF
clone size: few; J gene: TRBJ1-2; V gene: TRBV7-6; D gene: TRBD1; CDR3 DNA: TGTGCCAGCAGCTTAGGATTAGGACTGCGGCCGGGACAGGGGGACTATGGCTACACCTTC; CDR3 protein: CASSLGLGLRPGQGDYGYTF
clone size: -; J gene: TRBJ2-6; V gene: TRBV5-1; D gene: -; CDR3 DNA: TGCGCCAGCAGCTTGGGACAGCTCTCTGGGGCCAACGTCCTGACTTTC; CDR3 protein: CASSLGQLSGANVLTF
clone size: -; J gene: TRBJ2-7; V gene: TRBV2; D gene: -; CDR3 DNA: TGTGCCAGCAGTGAGGGACCCGGGAATACCTACGAGCAGTACTTC; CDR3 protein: CASSEGPGNTYEQYF
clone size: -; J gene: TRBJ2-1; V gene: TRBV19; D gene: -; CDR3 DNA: TGTGCCAGTAGTATTTTAGCGGTCTCCTACAATGAGCAGTTCTTC; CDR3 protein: CASSILAVSYNEQFF
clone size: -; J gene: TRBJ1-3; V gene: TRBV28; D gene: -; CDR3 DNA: TGTGCCAGCAGTTCCCCCTCGACAGTACTCTCTGGAAACACCATATATTTT; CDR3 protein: CASSSPSTVLSGNTIYF
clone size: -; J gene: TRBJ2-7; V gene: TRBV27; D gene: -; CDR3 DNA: TGTGCCAGCAGTTTTGGGTCGCCGGGCGGAGCCTACGAGCAGTACTTC; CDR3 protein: CASSFGSPGGAYEQYF
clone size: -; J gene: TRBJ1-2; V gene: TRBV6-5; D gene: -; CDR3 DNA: TGTGCCAGCACCGCCGGGACCTTCTATGGCTACACCTTC; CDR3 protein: CASTAGTFYGYTF
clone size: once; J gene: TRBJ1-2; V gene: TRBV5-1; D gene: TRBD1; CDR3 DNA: TGCGCCAGCACCTCAGGGGGCGGCTATGGCTACACCTTC; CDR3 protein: CASTSGGGYGYTF
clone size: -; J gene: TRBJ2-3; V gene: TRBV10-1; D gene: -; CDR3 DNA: TGCGCCAGCAGTGAGGTGTGGGGGGATACGCAGTATTTT; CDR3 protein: CASSEVWGDTQYF
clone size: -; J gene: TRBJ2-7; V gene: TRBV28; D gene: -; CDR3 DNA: TGTGCCAGCAGCCTCCCCCCAGGGGCCTACGAGCAGTACTTC; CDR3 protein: CASSLPPGAYEQYF
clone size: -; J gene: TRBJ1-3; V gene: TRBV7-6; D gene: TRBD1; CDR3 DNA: TGTGCCAGCAGCTCGGTCCGGGACAGGGACTCTGGAAACACCATATATTTT; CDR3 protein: CASSSVRDRDSGNTIYF
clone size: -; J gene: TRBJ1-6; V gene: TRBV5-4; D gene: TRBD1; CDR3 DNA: TGTGCCAGCAGCTTGCGGGACAGCGAGTGGATTTTT; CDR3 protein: CASSLRDSEWIF
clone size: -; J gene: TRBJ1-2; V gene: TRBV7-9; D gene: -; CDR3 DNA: TGTGCCAGCAGCTTAGGGGGGATATCGGCGTATGGCTACACCTTC; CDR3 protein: CASSLGGISAYGYTF
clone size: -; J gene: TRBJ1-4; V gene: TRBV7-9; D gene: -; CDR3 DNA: TGTGCCAGCAGCTTGCACATCAGTAATGAAAAACTGTTTTTT; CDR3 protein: CASSLHISNEKLFF
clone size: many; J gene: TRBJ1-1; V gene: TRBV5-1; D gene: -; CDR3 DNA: TGCGCCAGCAGCTTGGCTCCTCGGTCGGGCACTGAAGCTTTCTTT; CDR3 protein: CASSLAPRSGTEAFF
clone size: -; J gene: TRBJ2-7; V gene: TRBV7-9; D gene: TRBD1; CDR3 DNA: TGTGCCAGCAGACACACAGGACAGGGGGATTATAAGCAGTACTTC; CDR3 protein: CASRHTGQGDYKQYF
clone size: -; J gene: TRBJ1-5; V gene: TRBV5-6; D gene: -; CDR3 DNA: TGTGCCAGCAGCTTGAACGGACACGGAAGCAATCAGCCCCAGCATTTT; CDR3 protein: CASSLNGHGSNQPQHF
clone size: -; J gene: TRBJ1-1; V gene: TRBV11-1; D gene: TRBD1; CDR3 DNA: TGTGCCAGCAGCTCCGGCAAAACAGGGGAGAACACTGAAGCTTTCTTT; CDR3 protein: CASSSGKTGENTEAFF
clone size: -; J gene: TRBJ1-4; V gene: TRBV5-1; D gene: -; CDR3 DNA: TGCGCCAGCAGCCGAGGGAGTGCAACTAATGAAAAACTGTTTTTT; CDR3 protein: CASSRGSATNEKLFF
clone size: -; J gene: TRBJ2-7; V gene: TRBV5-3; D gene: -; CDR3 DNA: TGTGCCAGAAGCTTCAAACCGTCGGAGGCGTCCTACGAGCAGTACTTC; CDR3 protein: CARSFKPSEASYEQYF
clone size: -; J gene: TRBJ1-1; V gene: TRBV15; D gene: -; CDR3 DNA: TGTGCCACCAGCAGAGATCCAGTGGGGGACACTGAAGCTTTCTTT; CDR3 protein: CATSRDPVGDTEAFF
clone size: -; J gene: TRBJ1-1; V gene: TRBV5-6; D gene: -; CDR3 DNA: TGTGCCAGCAGCTTGGTTCCCGAACAAGCTTTCTTT; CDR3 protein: CASSLVPEQAFF
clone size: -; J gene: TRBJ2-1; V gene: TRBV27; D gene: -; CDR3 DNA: TGTGCCAGCAGTTTATCGGGCCACAATGAGCAGTTCTTC; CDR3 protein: CASSLSGHNEQFF
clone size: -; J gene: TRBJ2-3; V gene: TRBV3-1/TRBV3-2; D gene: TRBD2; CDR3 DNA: TGTGCCAGCAGCCAATTGGCTAGCGGGGGGAAAGTCACAGATACGCAGTATTTT; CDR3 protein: CASSQLASGGKVTDTQYF
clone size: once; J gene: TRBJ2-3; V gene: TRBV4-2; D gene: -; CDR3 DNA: TGTGCCAGCAGCCAAGCGGGGGCTAGCGGCACAGATACGCAGTATTTT; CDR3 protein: CASSQAGASGTDTQYF
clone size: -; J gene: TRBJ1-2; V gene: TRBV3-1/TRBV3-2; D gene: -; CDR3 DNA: TGTGCCAGCAGCCAATTCGAGGGGGACGGCTACACCTTC; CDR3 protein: CASSQFEGDGYTF
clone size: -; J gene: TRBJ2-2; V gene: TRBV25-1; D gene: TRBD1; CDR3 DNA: TGTGCCAGCAAACAGGGGGGCACCGGGGAGCTGTTTTTT; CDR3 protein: CASKQGGTGELFF
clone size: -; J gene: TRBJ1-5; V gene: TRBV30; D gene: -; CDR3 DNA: TGTGCCTGGAGTGAACCAAGGTTGGGGGGCAATCAGCCCCAGCATTTT; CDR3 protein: CAWSEPRLGGNQPQHF
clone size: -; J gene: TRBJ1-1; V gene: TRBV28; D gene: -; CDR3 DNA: TGTGCCAGCCCTCGGACAGTGAACACTGAAGCTTTCTTT; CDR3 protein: CASPRTVNTEAFF
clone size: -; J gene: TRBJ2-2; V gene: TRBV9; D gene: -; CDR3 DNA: TGTGCCAGCAGCGTAGGGGGGGCGAACACCGGGGAGCTGTTTTTT; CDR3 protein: CASSVGGANTGELFF
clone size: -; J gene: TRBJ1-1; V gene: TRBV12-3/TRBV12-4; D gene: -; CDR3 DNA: TGTGCCAGCAGTTTTGTGGCGAACACTGAAGCTTTCTTT; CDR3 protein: CASSFVANTEAFF
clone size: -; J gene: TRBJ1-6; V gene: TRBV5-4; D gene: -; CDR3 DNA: TGTGCCAGCAGCTTGGCAGGGCGAAATTCACCCCTCCACTTT; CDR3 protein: CASSLAGRNSPLHF
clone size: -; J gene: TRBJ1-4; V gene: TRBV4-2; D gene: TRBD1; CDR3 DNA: TGTGCCAGCAGCCAAGATTATGGGACAGGGGGTGAAAAACTGTTTTTT; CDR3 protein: CASSQDYGTGGEKLFF
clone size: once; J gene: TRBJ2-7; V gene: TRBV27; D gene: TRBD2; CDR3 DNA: TGTGCCAGCAAGGTCTGGACTAGCGGCCCCTACGAGCAGTACTTC; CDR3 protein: CASKVWTSGPYEQYF
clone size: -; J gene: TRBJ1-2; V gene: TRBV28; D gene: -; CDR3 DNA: TGTGCCAGCACAGGTCGGTCCTATGGCTACACCTTC; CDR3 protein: CASTGRSYGYTF
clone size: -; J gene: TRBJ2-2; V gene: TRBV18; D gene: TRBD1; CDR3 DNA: TGTGCCAGCTCACCATCTAGGACAGGGGCCACCGGGGAGCTGTTTTTT; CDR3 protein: CASSPSRTGATGELFF
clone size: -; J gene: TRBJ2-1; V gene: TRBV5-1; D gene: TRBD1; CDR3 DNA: TGCGCCAGCAGCTCGACAGGGGACACCTACAATGAGCAGTTCTTC; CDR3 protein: CASSSTGDTYNEQFF
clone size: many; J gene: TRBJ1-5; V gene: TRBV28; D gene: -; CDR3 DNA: TGTGCCAGCACCCATCGGGGGACTTATAGCAATCAGCCCCAGCATTTT; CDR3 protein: CASTHRGTYSNQPQHF
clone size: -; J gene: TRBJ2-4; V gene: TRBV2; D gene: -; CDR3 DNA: TGTGCCAGCAGTGCGGGCAGGGGGGTCGACTTC; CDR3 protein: CASSAGRGVDF
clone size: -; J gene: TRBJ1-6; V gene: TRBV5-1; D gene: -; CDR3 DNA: TGCGCCAGCAGCTTACAGGGCAACTCCTATAATTCACCCCTCCACTTT; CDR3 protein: CASSLQGNSYNSPLHF
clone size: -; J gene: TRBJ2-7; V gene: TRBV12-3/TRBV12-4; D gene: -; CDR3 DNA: TGTGCCAGCAGTTTCAGTTACGAGCAGTACTTC; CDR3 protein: CASSFSYEQYF
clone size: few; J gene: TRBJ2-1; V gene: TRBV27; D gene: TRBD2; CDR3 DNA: TGTGCCAGCAGGCTAGCGGGACTAGCGGGAGTACAGCAGTTCTTC; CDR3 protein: CASRLAGLAGVQQFF
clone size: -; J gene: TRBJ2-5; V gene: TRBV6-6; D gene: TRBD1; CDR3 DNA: TGTGCCGTCCGGGACAGGGGACGCATGGAGACCCAGTACTTC; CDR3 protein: CAVRDRGRMETQYF
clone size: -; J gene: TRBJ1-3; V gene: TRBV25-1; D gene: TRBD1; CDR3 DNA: TGTGCCAGCGCTAAAGACAGGGTTGCTGGAAACACCATATATTTT; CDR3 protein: CASAKDRVAGNTIYF
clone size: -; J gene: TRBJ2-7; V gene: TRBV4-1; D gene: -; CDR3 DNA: TGCGCCAGCAGCCGGGGCGGTAGCTCCTACGAGCAGTACTTC; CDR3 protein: CASSRGGSSYEQYF
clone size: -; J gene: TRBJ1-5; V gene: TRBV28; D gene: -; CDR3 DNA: TGTGCCAGCAGACCTCGGGGAAACAGCAATCAGCCCCAGCATTTT; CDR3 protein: CASRPRGNSNQPQHF
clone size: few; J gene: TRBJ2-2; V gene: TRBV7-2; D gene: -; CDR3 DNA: TGTGCCAGCAGCTTGTCCCCGGGGGAATCGAGGACCGGGGAGCTGTTTTTT; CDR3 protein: CASSLSPGESRTGELFF
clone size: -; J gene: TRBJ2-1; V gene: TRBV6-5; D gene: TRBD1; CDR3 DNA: TGTGCCAGCAGTTACGTCTTCACAGGGGGTATTGAGCAGTTCTTC; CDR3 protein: CASSYVFTGGIEQFF
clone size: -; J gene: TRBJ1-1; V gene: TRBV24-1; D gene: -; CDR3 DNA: TGTGCCACCAGTGTTGTGTCGGGGGAAGCTTTCTTT; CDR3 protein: CATSVVSGEAFF
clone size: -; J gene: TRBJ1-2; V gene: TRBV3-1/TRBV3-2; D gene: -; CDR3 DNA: TGTGCCAGCAGCCAACACGGAGGGGGAAACTATGGCTACACCTTC; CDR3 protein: CASSQHGGGNYGYTF
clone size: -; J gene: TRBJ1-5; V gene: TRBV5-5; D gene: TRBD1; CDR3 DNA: TGTGCCAGCAGCTTGGTGGGGGGACCGGGACAGGATTCGCATTTT; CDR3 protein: CASSLVGGPGQDSHF
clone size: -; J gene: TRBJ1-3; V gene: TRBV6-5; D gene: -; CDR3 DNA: TGTGCCAGCAAGCTGGACAGCTCTGGAAACACCATATATTTT; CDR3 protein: CASKLDSSGNTIYF
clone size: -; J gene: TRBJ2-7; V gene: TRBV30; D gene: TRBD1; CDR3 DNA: TGTGCCTGGAGCAGTCTCACAGGGGGACTCAGCTTC; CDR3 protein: CAWSSLTGGLSF